The 10 T cell receptor beta chains reported below all come from one sample, sequenced in a study of control samples from healthy donors and cancer patients. Generated by immunoSEQ multiplex PCR, the TCRdb table keeps only in-frame clones and is missing some. This sample has about 14,000 clones; 70% to 85% occur once, and the top ten carry more than 15%. The specimen was formalin-fixed, paraffin-embedded tissue. The receptors derive from a female donor with lung cancer.

V usage is TRBV11-2 and J usage is TRBJ2-1; maybe TRBD2 (6 bases). The germline V gene encodes CDR1 SGHAT and CDR2 FQNNGV. V lost 3 bases to trimming and J lost 10 bases, with 16 bases between them. The CDR3 has 14 amino acids. The CDR3 is CASSLIPGDPEQFF. CDR3 nucleotides: TGTGCCAGCAGCTTGATACCGGGGGACCCCGAGCAGTTCTTC.

This rearrangement joins TRBV28 to TRBJ1-4; no reliable D call. CDR1 is MDHEN and CDR2 is SYDVKM in the germline V gene. The germline V and J ends were trimmed by 3 bases and 8 bases, with 7 bases remaining between them. This CDR3 has 12 residues. The CDR3 loop is CASSFGGEKLFF. The CDR3 region has the DNA TGTGCCAGCAGTTTCGGTGGAGAAAAACTGTTTTTT.

The chain joins TRBV6-5 to TRBJ2-1; 8 nucleotides line up with TRBD2. Per germline, CDR1 MNHEY and CDR2 SVGAGI. After removal of 7 bases from V and 0 bases from J, the junction contained 5 bases not matched to a gene. CDR3 size: 15 residues. DNA of the CDR3: TGTGCCAGCATGATAGCGGGGAGCTCCTACAATGAGCAGTTCTTC. It codes for CASMIAGSSYNEQFF.

The genes are TRBV4-2 and TRBJ2-7; D perhaps matches TRBD2 (6 bases). There are 16 residues in the CDR3. The V gene's germline CDR1 is LGHNA and CDR2 YNFKEQ. Deletions cut 5 bases from V and 0 bases from J, with 17 bases between. The DNA for the CDR3 is TGTGCCAGCAGCGAAGTCGATTCCGGGGGCTCCTACGAGCAGTACTTC. Translated: CASSEVDSGGSYEQYF.

By proportion, this clone is medium-sized. The chain has TRBV29-1 and TRBJ2-7; TRBD1 aligns across 8 bases. From germline, CDR1 is SQVTM and CDR2 ANQGSEA. The CDR3 is made up of 13 amino acids. J lost 5 bases, V lost 3 bases, and 6 bases had no gene match. The CDR3 nucleotides read TGCAGCGTTGACGGACAGGGTTTCCACGAGCAGTACTTC. It is translated as CSVDGQGFHEQYF.

Regarding this clone: This clone may be a read error of a much larger clone one base away. The chain employs TRBV5-6 and TRBJ1-4; D might be TRBD1 (5 bases). The CDR3 contains 15 residues. V was shortened by 4 bases and J by 10 bases, with 20 bases between the two germline ends. Germline CDR1 and CDR2: SGHDT and YYEEEE. This CDR3 is CASSGAGTSGRKLFF. Written as DNA, the CDR3 is TGTGCCAGCAGCGGGGCCGGGACCTCAGGAAGAAAACTGTTTTTT.

The chain uses TRBV5-1 and TRBJ2-5; no clear D gene. This CDR3 contains 12 residues. Germline V lookup: CDR1 SGHRS, CDR2 YFSETQ. Trimming removed 0 bases from V and 6 bases from J, with 6 bases in between. Here the CDR3 reads CASSLEGKTQYF. The CDR3 DNA sequence: TGCGCCAGCAGCTTGGAAGGGAAGACCCAGTACTTC.

This chain connects TRBV6-6 to TRBJ2-5; D may be TRBD1 or TRBD2 (5 bases each). Germline V gene sequence: CDR1 MNHNY, CDR2 SVGAGI (reference sequence). This CDR3 has 13 residues. V was cut by 2 bases and J by 4 bases, with 8 bases left in between. In nucleotides, the CDR3 is TGTGCCAGCAGTTACAACGGGGCAGAGACCCAGTACTTC. Amino acid sequence: CASSYNGAETQYF.

The J gene is TRBJ2-1, the V gene TRBV29-1; 10 positions agree with TRBD2. CDR1 is SQVTM and CDR2 is ANQGSEA in the germline V gene. J was trimmed by 9 bases and V by 1 base; bases with no gene match: 6. The CDR3 length is 14 residues. CDR3 sequence reads: CSVEGLAGVVEQFF. The CDR3, as DNA: TGCAGCGTTGAAGGGCTAGCGGGGGTGGTTGAGCAGTTCTTC.

The chain links TRBV6-5 to TRBJ1-1; unclear D gene. The germline V gene encodes CDR1 MNHEY and CDR2 SVGAGI. The CDR3 runs to 15 residues. Trimming left V 2 bases short and J 1 base short, with 11 bases between. CDR3 sequence (DNA): TGTGCCAGCAGTTACGGTGGTTTCGGGAACACTGAAGCTTTCTTT. The encoded protein is CASSYGGFGNTEAFF.